The 5 T cell receptor beta chains in this list originate from one sample, sequenced in a study of blood T cell repertoires in COVID-19. Data came from immunoSEQ multiplex PCR; TCRdb stores just in-frame clones and leaves some out. The data contain a few hundred thousand clones, 65% to 90% of them singletons. Sequencing was performed on PBMCs or T cells enriched from blood (not recorded which). The receptors come from a woman in her thirties who had been exposed to COVID-19.

This clone has just a few counts. The V and J genes are TRBV7-8 and TRBJ1-2, with TRBD1 identical over 9 bases. CDR1 and CDR2 from the germline V gene are SGHVS and FQNEAQ. The CDR3 runs to 19 residues. After removal of 5 bases from V and 4 bases from J, the junction contained 20 bases not matched to a gene. The CDR3 protein is CASSPRAGTGFSRGYGYTF. As DNA, the CDR3 is TGTGCCAGCAGCCCCCGGGCGGGGACAGGGTTTTCCCGTGGCTATGGCTACACCTTC.

The V and J genes are TRBV2 and TRBJ1-5; D gene unclear. V shed 4 bases and J shed 2 bases, with 12 bases lying between them. Germline CDR1 and CDR2: SNHLY and FYNNEI. CDR3 length: 15 residues. The CDR3 loop reads CASSANSLGNQPQHF. For the CDR3, the DNA is TGTGCCAGCAGTGCGAACAGTCTGGGCAATCAGCCCCAGCATTTT.

The chain employs TRBV9 and TRBJ2-7; 7 bases match TRBD1. This CDR3 contains 12 residues. Germline V gives CDR1 SGDLS, CDR2 YYNGEE. Germline trimming cut 3 bases from V and 7 bases from J; bases unmatched to any gene: 4. CDR3: CASSAHRGEQYF. CDR3 DNA sequence: TGTGCCAGCAGCGCCCACAGGGGTGAGCAGTACTTC.

V is TRBV30 and J is TRBJ1-5; 9 bases map to TRBD1. Germline trimming cut 1 base from V and 2 bases from J; bases unmatched to any gene: 3. Germline V CDR1 and CDR2: GTSNPN, SVGIG (reference sequence). The CDR3 consists of 15 residues. This CDR3 reads CAWSERTGGNQPQHF. The DNA for the CDR3 is TGTGCCTGGAGTGAAAGGACAGGGGGCAATCAGCCCCAGCATTTT.

The chain is built from TRBV2 and TRBJ1-2; D call uncertain. Trimming stripped 10 bases from V and 5 bases from J, with 26 bases between. Per germline, CDR1 SNHLY and CDR2 FYNNEI. This CDR3 is 16 amino acids long. Here the CDR3 reads CATILTEVRASYGYTF. The CDR3 DNA reads TGTGCCACCATACTCACCGAGGTGAGGGCTTCTTATGGCTACACCTTC. Based on the CDR3 plus reference TRBV2 and TRBJ1-2, the full variable domain is EPEVTQTPSHQVTQMGQEVILRCVPISNHLYFYWYRQILGQKVEFLVSFYNNEISEKSEIFDDQFSVERPDGSNFTLKIRSTKLEDSAMYFCATILTEVRASYGYTFGSGTRLTVV.